This T cell receptor (beta chain) stems from a study of STAT3 mutations in large granular lymphocyte leukemia. The study, taken as a whole, reports: Sampling intervals varied between patients and samples. In T-cell large granular lymphocyte leukemia, about half of patients showed multiple immunodominant subclonotypes.

Trimming took 4 bases from V and 6 from J; bases not matched to a gene: 5. This CDR3 has 13 residues. The germline CDR1 and CDR2 sequences are MGHRA and YSYEKL. Assay: immunoSEQ multiplex PCR; the TCRdb copy retains only in-frame clones and omits some. The table records some 5,000 clones, about 53% of them present only once. Note on this clone: Its specificity is unknown.

This receptor was taken from a man between 60 and 70 years old with T-cell large granular lymphocyte leukemia. Some clones in this sample may be carry-over from other donors' samples. The sequenced material came from peripheral blood mononuclear cells. The chain employs TRBV4-1 and TRBJ2-7; 8 bases agree with TRBD2. The CDR3 nucleotides are TGCGCCAGCAGCCTACCGGGGGGGCTCGAGCAGTACTTC. Residues: CASSLPGGLEQYF.